Shown below are 25 T cell receptor beta chains from a single sample sequenced in a study of vaccination and CD4 T cells after COVID-19. Antigen specificity for these receptors is unknown. The treatment here: 10-day PBMC culture with coronavirus spike peptide pools or control peptides (ViraFEST assay). An Oncomine TCR Beta short-read assay was used to sequence the DNA from cultured CD4+ T cells. TCRdb re-analysed the PCR reads in MiXCR, keeping a single row per CDR3 protein. The table lists 17,000 or so distinct CDR3 sequences, 45% to 55% of them singletons, with approximately 9.9% in the top ten. The specimen was CD4+ T cells from blood, cultured in vitro. Every receptor here comes from a human donor who had recovered from COVID-19.

This clonotype was observed a handful of times. The chain uses TRBV24-1 and TRBJ2-5, with D perhaps TRBD1 or TRBD2 (6 bases each). The CDR3 is 14 residues long. Germline CDR1 and CDR2: KGHDR and SFDVKD. V was shortened by 4 bases and J by 6 bases, with 14 bases between the two germline ends. In DNA form, the CDR3 reads TGTGCCACCAGTGACTCAGGAGGGGGACAGACCCAGTACTTC. It translates to CATSDSGGGQTQYF.

The chain links TRBV12-3 or TRBV12-4 to TRBJ1-5; the match to TRBD1 covers 9 bases. V was pared by 7 bases and J by 0 bases, with 7 bases of the junction left unmatched. The CDR3 runs 16 residues. CDR3 bases: TGTGCCAGCACCTTGGGACAGGGTAATAGCAATCAGCCCCAGCATTTT. Protein: CASTLGQGNSNQPQHF.

The J gene is TRBJ2-7, the V gene TRBV30; D perhaps matches TRBD1 (5 bases). The CDR3 is 17 residues long. V dropped 1 base and J dropped 3 bases, with 22 bases sitting between them. CDR1 and CDR2 (germline): GTSNPN, SVGIG (reference sequence). The CDR3 region is CAWSGLNRGRPIYEQYF. Here the CDR3 DNA reads TGTGCCTGGAGTGGCCTTAATAGGGGCCGACCCATCTACGAGCAGTACTTC.

The chain employs TRBV30 and TRBJ1-1; D possibly corresponds to TRBD1 (6 bases). Per germline, CDR1 GTSNPN and CDR2 SVGIG (reference sequence). The CDR3 totals 13 residues. The V end was cut by 0 bases, the J end by 6 bases, with 11 bases between. CDR3 residues: CAWSVGGSAEAFF. CDR3 nucleotide sequence: TGTGCCTGGAGTGTAGGGGGGAGCGCTGAAGCTTTCTTT.

The chain has TRBV15 and TRBJ2-3, with 11 bases identical to TRBD2. With V trimmed by 6 bases and J by 0 bases, 2 bases remained unmatched. The CDR3 runs to 15 residues. The germline CDR1 and CDR2 sequences are LNHNV and YYDKDF (reference sequence). The CDR3 nucleotides are TGTGCCACCAGACTAGCGGGAGTGAGCACAGATACGCAGTATTTT. This gives the protein CATRLAGVSTDTQYF.

The chain has TRBV20-1 and TRBJ1-2; D is possibly TRBD1 (6 bases). The CDR3 consists of 12 residues. V lost 5 bases to trimming and J lost 6 bases, with 13 bases between them. Germline CDR1 and CDR2: DFQATT and SNEGSKA (reference sequence). The CDR3 DNA reads TGCAGTGCTCCCCCGGGGGGGCATGGCTACACCTTC. It yields the protein CSAPPGGHGYTF.

The chain joins TRBV19 to TRBJ2-5; a possible D gene is TRBD1 (6 bases). The CDR3 runs 14 residues. The V and J ends lost 6 bases and 7 bases respectively, with 18 bases between them. Germline CDR1 and CDR2: LNHDA and SQIVND (reference sequence). The CDR3: CASSTGTLQGTQYF. DNA for the CDR3: TGTGCCAGTAGCACCGGGACACTTCAGGGGACCCAGTACTTC.

The chain joins TRBV12-3 or TRBV12-4 to TRBJ2-3, with TRBD2 identical over 7 bases. The V gene end was trimmed by 5 bases and the J gene end by 2 bases; junction bases not matched to a gene: 13. The CDR3 runs to 17 residues. Here the CDR3 DNA reads TGTGCCAGCAGTCCACCAACCCTGAGCGGGATCACAGATACGCAGTATTTT. This sequence encodes CASSPPTLSGITDTQYF.

V gene TRBV18 combines with J gene TRBJ2-3; D call uncertain. V lost 5 bases and J 2 bases, leaving 8 bases between the germline ends. The CDR3 runs to 13 residues. The V gene's germline CDR1 is KGHSH and CDR2 LQKENI. This CDR3 reads CASSWGFTDTQYF. The DNA for the CDR3 is TGTGCCAGCTCATGGGGATTCACAGATACGCAGTATTTT.

J is TRBJ1-5 and V is TRBV7-9; D remains unclear. The CDR3 extends over 14 amino acids. Trimming shortened V by 2 bases and J by 4 bases, and 9 bases separated the two germline ends. Germline CDR1 and CDR2: SEHNR and FQNEAQ (reference sequence). CDR3 sequence: CASSLQSVNQPQHF. In DNA form, the CDR3 reads TGTGCCAGCAGCTTACAATCTGTTAATCAGCCCCAGCATTTT.

This clonotype was observed once. The V and J genes are TRBV28 and TRBJ2-7; the match to TRBD1 covers 7 bases. Germline V gene sequence: CDR1 MDHEN, CDR2 SYDVKM. The CDR3 extends over 14 amino acids. V trimming: 8 bases; J trimming: 1 base; junction bases outside the gene matches: 8. The CDR3 spells CASENADRSYEQYF. CDR3 bases: TGTGCCAGCGAAAACGCGGACAGGTCCTACGAGCAGTACTTC. The full variable domain, completed using reference TRBV28 and TRBJ2-7, is DVKVTQSSRYLVKRTGEKVFLECVQDMDHENMFWYRQDPGLGLRLIYFSYDVKMKEKGDIPEGYSVSREKKERFSLILESASTNQTSMYLCASENADRSYEQYFGPGTRLTVT.

A single count supports this clonotype. The genes are TRBV12-3 or TRBV12-4 and TRBJ2-3; D gene unclear. V was pared by 7 bases and J by 4 bases, with 12 bases between. The CDR3 runs 13 residues. CDR3 nucleotide sequence: TGTGCCAGCATTCCCCGCCTGTCAGATACGCAGTATTTT. This sequence encodes CASIPRLSDTQYF.

The rearrangement uses TRBV6-1 and TRBJ2-5; 10 positions match TRBD1. Germline V gives CDR1 MNHNS, CDR2 SASEGT. With V trimmed by 2 bases and J by 5 bases, 5 bases remained unmatched. This CDR3 region has 15 residues. Here the CDR3 DNA reads TGTGCCAGCAGTGAATTATGGACAGGGGGGGAGACCCAGTACTTC. The encoded protein is CASSELWTGGETQYF.

The rearrangement uses TRBV7-9 and TRBJ2-5; the D call may be TRBD1 or TRBD2 (5 bases each). In germline, CDR1 is SEHNR, CDR2 FQNEAQ (reference sequence). V lost 4 bases, J lost 7 bases, and 13 bases lay in between. The CDR3 sequence is 13 residues long. This CDR3 is CASSSRDVGTQYF. The CDR3 bases are TGTGCCAGCAGCTCCAGGGACGTGGGGACCCAGTACTTC. Complete variable domain (other parts from reference TRBV7-9 and TRBJ2-5): DTGVSQNPRHKITKRGQNVTFRCDPISEHNRLYWYRQTLGQGPEFLTYFQNEAQLEKSRLLSDRFSAERPKGSFSTLEIQRTEQGDSAMYLCASSSRDVGTQYFGPGTRLLVL.

The chain's CDR3 is CASSLNQGGNGYTF. CDR3 DNA sequence: TGCGCCAGCAGCTTGAATCAGGGAGGGAATGGCTACACCTTC. The rearrangement joins TRBV5-1 to TRBJ1-2; the D gene is possibly TRBD1 (5 bases). V shed 1 base and J shed 6 bases, with 13 bases lying between them. Germline assignment: CDR1 SGHRS and CDR2 YFSETQ. This CDR3 has 14 amino acids. The full variable domain, in which reference TRBV5-1 and TRBJ1-2 provide the parts outside the CDR3, is KAGVTQTPRYLIKTRGQQVTLSCSPISGHRSVSWYQQTPGQGLQFLFEYFSETQRNKGNFPGRFSGRQFSNSRSEMNVSTLELGDSALYLCASSLNQGGNGYTFGSGTRLTVV.

This chain uses TRBV20-1 with TRBJ1-6, with D unresolved. The CDR3 consists of 14 residues. In germline, CDR1 is DFQATT, CDR2 SNEGSKA (reference sequence). Between the trimmed V and J ends, which lost 6 bases and 0 bases, there was a span of 9 bases. The CDR3 DNA is TGCAGTGCCCTGGGGAGCTCCTATAATTCACCCCTCCACTTT. It translates to CSALGSSYNSPLHF.

This clonotype was seen a few times. The rearrangement joins TRBV5-5 to TRBJ1-5, with D hard to call. The CDR3 runs 15 residues. Germline CDR1 SGHKS, CDR2 YYEKEE (reference sequence). Trimming shortened V by 7 bases and J by 0 bases, and 14 bases separated the two germline ends. The CDR3 nucleotides read TGTGCCAGCTCCCTGGAGCCCTATAGCAATCAGCCCCAGCATTTT. Amino acids: CASSLEPYSNQPQHF.

The CDR3 DNA reads as TGTGCCAGCAGCCCGTACCCGGGGAGCGGCAGCTACGAGCAGTACTTC. Translated: CASSPYPGSGSYEQYF. This rearrangement joins TRBV6-1 to TRBJ2-7, with D perhaps matching TRBD2 (5 bases). Germline values: CDR1 MNHNS, CDR2 SASEGT. V was clipped by 6 bases and J by 3 bases, with 21 bases between them. This CDR3 has 16 residues.

This sequence joins TRBV20-1 and TRBJ1-5; 8 bases agree with TRBD1. The germline V gene encodes CDR1 DFQATT and CDR2 SNEGSKA (reference sequence). V trimming: 2 bases; J trimming: 7 bases; junction bases outside the gene matches: 10. This CDR3 is built from 15 residues. This chain's CDR3 is CSARSPGGWIQPQHF. CDR3 DNA: TGCAGTGCTAGATCTCCAGGGGGCTGGATCCAGCCCCAGCATTTT.

The chain links TRBV27 to TRBJ2-2, with TRBD2 matching over 16 bases. Germline CDR1 reads MNHEY; CDR2 reads SMNVEV (reference sequence). V was pared by 4 bases and J by 4 bases, with 9 bases of the junction left unmatched. The CDR3 extends over 19 amino acids. CDR3 sequence reads: CASSYLGTSGRAPTGELFF. The CDR3 DNA is TGTGCCAGCAGTTACCTCGGGACTAGCGGGAGGGCCCCCACCGGGGAGCTGTTTTTT.

The chain links TRBV2 to TRBJ1-4; possible D gene TRBD1, 5 bases. The V gene's germline CDR1 is SNHLY and CDR2 FYNNEI. V lost 7 bases, J lost 3 bases, and 15 bases lay in between. This CDR3 spans 15 amino acids. The CDR3 is CASKARQGSNEKLFF. CDR3 DNA: TGTGCCAGCAAGGCCCGGCAGGGCTCTAATGAAAAACTGTTTTTT.

This chain links TRBV6-1 with TRBJ2-3; either TRBD1 or TRBD2 may supply D (5 bases each). Germline lookup yields CDR1 MNHNS and CDR2 SASEGT. V was pared by 6 bases and J by 1 base, with 11 bases between. The CDR3 runs to 14 residues. The chain's CDR3 is CASSGTRGTDTQYF. The CDR3 nucleotides read TGTGCCAGCAGCGGGACGAGAGGCACAGATACGCAGTATTTT.

This clonotype was found a few times. Germline and junction disagree at one end, which may indicate a read error. This chain joins TRBV7-7 and TRBJ2-7; TRBD2 agrees at 8 bases. The germline V gene has CDR1 SSHAT and CDR2 FNYEAQ (reference sequence). This CDR3 region has 15 residues. CDR3 bases: TGTGCTAGCAGCCCGGGAGGGTCCAGATCCTACGAGCAGTACTTC. Translating gives CASSPGGSRSYEQYF. Variable domain in full (rest from reference TRBV7-7 and TRBJ2-7): GAGVSQSPRYKVTKRGQDVTLRCDPISSHATLYWYQQALGQGPEFLTYFNYEAQPDKSGLPSDRFSAERPEGSISTLTIQRTEQRDSAMYRCASSPGGSRSYEQYFGPGTRLTVT.

The chain is built from TRBV6-1 and TRBJ1-2; D remains ambiguous. Germline assignment: CDR1 MNHNS and CDR2 SASEGT. The V end lost 6 bases, the J end lost 3 bases, and 11 bases lay between the germline ends. The CDR3 spans 13 residues. The CDR3 region has the DNA TGTGCCAGCAGGCGATTCGGGGACTATGGCTACACCTTC. Translation: CASRRFGDYGYTF.

The V call is TRBV20-1, the J call TRBJ2-2, with 7 bases identical to TRBD2. The CDR3 has 14 amino acids. The V segment lost 3 bases and the J segment 6 bases; nucleotides outside the gene matches: 7. CDR1 is DFQATT, CDR2 SNEGSKA, per germline (reference sequence). CDR3 residues: CSASGGSGAGELFF. The CDR3 nucleotides are TGCAGTGCTAGTGGCGGGAGTGGAGCCGGGGAGCTGTTTTTT.